This TCR beta chain derives from a study of cytomegalovirus exposure and HLA in healthy donors. Whole-study context: Unique TCRs numbering approximately 81 million, obtained from HLA-typed donors, made up an early data release. Study observations and caveats: The study reported that TCR beta sequences accurately predicted HLA-A and HLA-B alleles in most subjects. Most TCR sequences were seen very rarely across donors, but some public TCRs occurred in many.

Primers included in the PCR were 60 Vbeta and 13 Jbeta primers. The protocol was immunoSEQ multiplex PCR, while the TCRdb copy is restricted to in-frame clones and leaves out a portion. The repertoire consists of approximately 110,000 clones, with 65% to 75% occurring once and the leading ten covering under 13%. Worth noting for this clone: The antigen is undetermined.

Donors likely had unrecorded immune exposures despite being nominally healthy when sampled. The specimen was PBMCs. The clonotype originates from a man aged 35-49 years in good health and CMV-seropositive.

The CDR3 loop is CASSVREADTQYF. CDR3 nucleotides: TGTGCCAGCAGTGTGAGAGAGGCAGATACGCAGTATTTT. The chain carries TRBV6-1 and TRBJ2-3; D not certain. V was trimmed by 4 bases and J by 4 bases, leaving 9 bases between them. Germline CDR1 is MNHNS and CDR2 is SASEGT. The CDR3 has 13 residues.